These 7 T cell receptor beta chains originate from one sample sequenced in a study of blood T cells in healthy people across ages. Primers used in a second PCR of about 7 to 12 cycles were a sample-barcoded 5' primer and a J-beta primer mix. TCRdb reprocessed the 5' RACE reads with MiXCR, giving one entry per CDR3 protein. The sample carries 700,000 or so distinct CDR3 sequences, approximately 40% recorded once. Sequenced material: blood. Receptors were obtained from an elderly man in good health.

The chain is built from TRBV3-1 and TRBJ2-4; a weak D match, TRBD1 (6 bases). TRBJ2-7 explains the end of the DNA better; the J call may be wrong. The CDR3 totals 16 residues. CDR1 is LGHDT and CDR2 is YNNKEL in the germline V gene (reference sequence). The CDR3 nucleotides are TGTGCCAGCAGCCAAGAGGGGTTTGGGGGCCGAGGCGAGCAGTACTTC. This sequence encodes CASSQEGFGGRGEQYF.

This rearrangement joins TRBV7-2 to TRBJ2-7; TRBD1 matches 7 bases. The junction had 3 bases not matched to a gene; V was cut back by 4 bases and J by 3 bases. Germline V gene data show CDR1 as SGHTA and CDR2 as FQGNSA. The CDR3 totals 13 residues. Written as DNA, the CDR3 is TGTGCCAGCAGCTCGGACAGGCTCTACGAGCAGTACTTC. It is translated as CASSSDRLYEQYF.

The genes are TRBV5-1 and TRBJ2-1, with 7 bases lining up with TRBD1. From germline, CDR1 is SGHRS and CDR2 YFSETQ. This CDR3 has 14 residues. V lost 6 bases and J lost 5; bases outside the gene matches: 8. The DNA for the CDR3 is TGCGCCAGCACAGAGGGACAGTGGAACAATGAGCAGTTCTTC. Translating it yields CASTEGQWNNEQFF.

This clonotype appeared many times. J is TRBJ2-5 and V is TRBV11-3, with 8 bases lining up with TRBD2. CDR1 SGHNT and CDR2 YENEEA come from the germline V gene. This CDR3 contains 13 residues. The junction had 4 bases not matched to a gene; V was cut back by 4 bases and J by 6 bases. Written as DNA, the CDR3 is TGTGCCAGCAGCTCGACGGGGGGGAAGACCCAGTACTTC. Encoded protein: CASSSTGGKTQYF.

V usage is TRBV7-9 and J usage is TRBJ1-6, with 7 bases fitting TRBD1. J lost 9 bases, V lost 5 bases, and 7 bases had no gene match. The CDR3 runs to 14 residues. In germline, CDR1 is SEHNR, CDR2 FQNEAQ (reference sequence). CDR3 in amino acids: CASSRDSGASPLHF. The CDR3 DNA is TGTGCCAGCAGCCGGGACAGCGGGGCTTCACCCCTCCACTTT.

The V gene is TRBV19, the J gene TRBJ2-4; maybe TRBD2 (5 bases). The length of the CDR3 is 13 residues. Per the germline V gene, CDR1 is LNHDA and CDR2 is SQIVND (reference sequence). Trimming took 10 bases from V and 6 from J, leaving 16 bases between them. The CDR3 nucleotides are TGTGCCACCAAAACCGGGATTCTAAACATTCAGTACTTC. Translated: CATKTGILNIQYF.

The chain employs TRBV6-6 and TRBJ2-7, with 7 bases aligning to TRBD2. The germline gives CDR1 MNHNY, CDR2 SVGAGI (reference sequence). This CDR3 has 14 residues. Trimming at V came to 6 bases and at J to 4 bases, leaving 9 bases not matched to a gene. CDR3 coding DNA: TGTGCCAGCAGCCGCGGGGGTTCAGCGTACGAGCAGTACTTC. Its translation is CASSRGGSAYEQYF.